This passage covers 5 T cell receptor beta chains from one sample sequenced in a study of neurological immune-mediated disorders. TCRdb independently ran MiXCR on the 5' RACE reads; one entry per CDR3 protein. Counted here are around 70,000 distinct CDR3 sequences, 4.8% occurring once; the ten biggest clones make up 2.2%. Sequencing used PBMCs. These TCRs come from a woman in her seventies with multiple sclerosis.

This clonotype was detected many times. This chain links TRBV7-2 with TRBJ2-3; TRBD2 is a possible D gene (6 bases). This CDR3 is 14 amino acids long. Germline V gene data show CDR1 as SGHTA and CDR2 as FQGNSA. The germline V and J ends were trimmed by 8 bases and 0 bases, with 12 bases remaining between them. CDR3 loop: CASRPAGSTDTQYF. The CDR3 coding sequence is TGTGCCAGCCGACCGGCGGGAAGCACAGATACGCAGTATTTT.

This clonotype was found many times. The CDR3 DNA sequence: TGTGCCAGCAGCTTTGAACGGGGCAGGTCCGAGCAGTACTTC. Protein product: CASSFERGRSEQYF. This chain connects TRBV13 to TRBJ2-7, with D tentatively TRBD1 or TRBD2 (5 bases each). CDR1 and CDR2 (germline): PRHDT, FYEKMQ (reference sequence). The CDR3 has 14 amino acids. Trimming pared 3 bases from V and 6 bases from J, leaving 15 bases between.

This clonotype has a count of ten or more. The chain links TRBV6-6 to TRBJ1-4; D is uncertain. This CDR3 has 16 amino acids. Germline V lookup: CDR1 MNHNY, CDR2 SVGAGI (reference sequence). The V and J ends lost 6 bases and 0 bases respectively, with 14 bases between them. CDR3 sequence reads: CASRPRKGSTNEKLFF. CDR3 nucleotides: TGTGCCAGCAGACCGCGGAAGGGCTCAACTAATGAAAAACTGTTTTTT.

This clonotype occurred many times. V gene TRBV12-3 or TRBV12-4 combines with J gene TRBJ2-1, with 13 bases matching TRBD2. The CDR3 consists of 15 residues. V shed 6 bases, J shed 7 bases, and the junction held 6 bases outside the gene matches. Here the CDR3 DNA reads TGTGCCAGCAGACCGGGACTAGCGGGACGGAATGAGCAGTTCTTC. Its protein is CASRPGLAGRNEQFF.

This clonotype was seen many times. The CDR3 DNA follows: TGTGCCAGCAGCCTGACAGGGGAGGATGGCTACACCTTC. This codes for CASSLTGEDGYTF. This sequence joins TRBV7-9 and TRBJ1-2, with 8 bases fitting TRBD1. Germline V CDR1 and CDR2: SEHNR, FQNEAQ (reference sequence). The CDR3 spans 13 residues. Trimming at V came to 5 bases and at J to 6 bases, leaving 5 bases not matched to a gene.